The 32 T cell receptor beta chains below were found in one sample sequenced in a study of neurological immune-mediated disorders (dated by TCRdb to between 2019 and 2020). The library came from 5' RACE. The sequencer was an Illumina HiSeq 2500. TCRdb passed the public sequencing reads through fastp at Q25 and MiXCR, retaining productive beta sequences. Duplicate CDR3 protein sequences are folded into a single record with the most common DNA and genes. The sample records 59,000 or so distinct CDR3 sequences, roughly 13% of which are singletons. Together, the top ten hold around 11% of the sample. The sample taken for sequencing was PBMCs. Every receptor here comes from a woman aged 55 to 70 with HTLV-1-associated myelopathy (HAM/TSP).

This clonotype was counted a few times. J is TRBJ2-5 and V is TRBV28, with 7 bases identical to TRBD1. With 5 bases clipped from V and 5 bases from J, the junction kept 5 bases outside the gene matches. The CDR3 consists of 13 residues. The germline CDR1 and CDR2 sequences are MDHEN and SYDVKM. In DNA, the CDR3 is TGTGCCAGCAGTGAAGGACAGGTGGAGACCCAGTACTTC. This codes for CASSEGQVETQYF.

This clonotype was seen at least ten times. CDR3 sequence (DNA): TGCGCCAGCAGCTTGGCCTCCCCCTGGGGTAGCGGGAGCTACGAGCAGTACTTC. Amino acids: CASSLASPWGSGSYEQYF. This chain links TRBV5-1 with TRBJ2-7; TRBD2 matches at 9 bases. This CDR3 contains 18 residues. V was clipped by 0 bases and J by 3 bases; unmatched bases: 13. In germline, CDR1 is SGHRS, CDR2 YFSETQ.

This clonotype has ten or more counts. The DNA for the CDR3 is TGCAGTGCTAGCAGGGGGAACTACAATGAGCAGTTCTTC. It specifies CSASRGNYNEQFF. The rearrangement joins TRBV20-1 to TRBJ2-1; TRBD1 agrees at 7 bases. Germline CDR1 and CDR2: DFQATT and SNEGSKA (reference sequence). This CDR3 spans 13 amino acids. The junction had 2 bases not matched to a gene; V was cut back by 3 bases and J by 3 bases.

This clonotype has just one count. A much larger clonotype is one base distant, so this may be a read error. V usage is TRBV12-3 or TRBV12-4 and J usage is TRBJ2-3; 7 positions match TRBD2. The length of the CDR3 is 15 residues. The V gene end was trimmed by 5 bases and the J gene end by 4 bases; junction bases not matched to a gene: 9. The CDR3 here is CASSLTGGRADTQYF. The CDR3 DNA reads TGTGCCAGCAGTCTAACCGGAGGGAGGGCAGATACGCAGTATTTT.

This clonotype has ten or more counts. V usage is TRBV20-1 and J usage is TRBJ1-2; D not resolved. The V end lost 2 bases, the J end lost 8 bases, and 12 bases lay between the germline ends. This CDR3 has 12 residues. Germline V gene data show CDR1 as DFQATT and CDR2 as SNEGSKA (reference sequence). CDR3 region: CSARYLIGGYTF. DNA for the CDR3: TGCAGTGCTAGATATCTCATAGGAGGCTACACCTTC.

Turning to this clonotype: A junction boundary mismatches the germline segment, possibly from a read error. V and J are TRBV11-2 and TRBJ2-7, with D perhaps matching TRBD2 (7 bases). Germline CDR1 SGHAT, CDR2 FQNNGV. The CDR3 has 17 residues. The CDR3 loop reads CASRLGGGRLASYEQYF. CDR3 bases: TGTGCCAGCAGGTTAGGGGGGGGTCGGCTAGCGAGCTACGAGCAGTACTTC.

This clonotype was seen ten or more times. The chain has TRBV5-1 and TRBJ1-6; 7 bases agree with TRBD1. This CDR3 comprises 16 residues. Germline CDR1 is SGHRS and CDR2 is YFSETQ. J was trimmed by 10 bases and V by 0 bases; bases with no gene match: 10. The CDR3 coding sequence is TGCGCCAGCAGCTTGGCCGGTCCAGGGGGACGATCACCCCTCCACTTT. The encoded protein is CASSLAGPGGRSPLHF.

This chain connects TRBV29-1 to TRBJ2-1; D not certain. V was cut by 7 bases and J by 5 bases, with 12 bases left in between. This CDR3 comprises 12 residues. Germline V lookup: CDR1 SQVTM, CDR2 ANQGSEA. In nucleotides, the CDR3 is TGCAGCGCTGGTATTGGTAACAATGAGCAGTTCTTC. Encoded protein: CSAGIGNNEQFF.

This sequence joins TRBV7-2 and TRBJ2-7; D perhaps matches TRBD1 (5 bases). The ends were cut back, 3 bases at V and 10 bases at J, with 10 bases in the middle. The CDR3 is 11 residues long. The germline V gene encodes CDR1 SGHTA and CDR2 FQGNSA. CDR3 loop: CASSLIQDQYF. The CDR3 DNA follows: TGTGCCAGCAGCTTGATACAGGATCAGTACTTC. Full variable domain (outside the CDR3, taken from reference TRBV7-2 and TRBJ2-7): GAGVSQSPSNKVTEKGKDVELRCDPISGHTALYWYRQSLGQGLEFLIYFQGNSAPDKSGLPSDRFSAERTGGSVSTLTIQRTQQEDSAVYLCASSLIQDQYFGPGTRLTVT.

This clonotype has a count of ten or more. This rearrangement joins TRBV20-1 to TRBJ2-3; weak D call: TRBD1 (6 bases). The V and J ends lost 5 bases and 2 bases respectively, with 17 bases between them. Per germline, CDR1 DFQATT and CDR2 SNEGSKA (reference sequence). This CDR3 is 15 amino acids long. DNA of the CDR3: TGCAGTGCTGTCGGGGTGGACAGTTACACAGATACGCAGTATTTT. Amino acids: CSAVGVDSYTDTQYF.

This clonotype has a count of ten or more. J is TRBJ2-3 and V is TRBV14; D uncertain. CDR1 is SGHDN, CDR2 FVKESK, per germline. The CDR3 contains 14 residues. V was clipped by 0 bases and J by 3 bases, with 7 bases between them. The CDR3 loop is CASSQDRGTDTQYF. CDR3 bases: TGTGCCAGCAGCCAAGATCGCGGTACAGATACGCAGTATTTT.

Concerning this clonotype: At one end the junction does not follow the germline gene, possibly because of a read error. The chain is built from TRBV2 and TRBJ2-7; 10 positions match TRBD2. The CDR3 has 14 amino acids. Germline V gene data show CDR1 as SNHLY and CDR2 as FYNNEI. The CDR3 DNA is TGTGACAGCAGTGGACTAGCGGCCTCCTACGAGCAATACTTC. Translation: CDSSGLAASYEQYF.

The sample holds many counts of this clonotype. The genes are TRBV20-1 and TRBJ2-7, with D hard to call. Germline CDR1 DFQATT, CDR2 SNEGSKA (reference sequence). The CDR3 extends over 14 amino acids. V lost 0 bases and J 0 bases, leaving 9 bases between the germline ends. CDR3 residues: CSARDSRTSYEQYF. DNA for the CDR3: TGCAGTGCTAGAGATTCCAGGACCTCCTACGAGCAGTACTTC.

At least ten counts were recorded for this clonotype. The V gene is TRBV20-1, the J gene TRBJ2-1; the match to TRBD2 covers 8 bases. CDR3 length: 15 residues. Germline V CDR1 and CDR2: DFQATT, SNEGSKA (reference sequence). V shed 1 base, J shed 2 bases, and the junction held 4 bases outside the gene matches. The CDR3 loop reads CSARVAGLTYNEQFF. CDR3 DNA: TGCAGTGCTAGAGTAGCGGGATTAACCTACAATGAGCAGTTCTTC.

In this sample, this clonotype turned up many times. V and J are TRBV6-5 and TRBJ2-2; 10 bases are shared with TRBD2. The CDR3 spans 15 residues. J was trimmed by 5 bases and V by 6 bases; bases with no gene match: 6. CDR1 MNHEY and CDR2 SVGAGI come from the germline V gene. CDR3 sequence reads: CASRSGLALTGELFF. CDR3 in DNA: TGTGCCAGCAGGTCGGGACTAGCGCTGACCGGGGAGCTGTTTTTT.

The chain carries TRBV6-4 and TRBJ1-1; perhaps TRBD1 as D (5 bases). Germline CDR1 and CDR2: MRHNA and SNTAGT. The CDR3 runs to 14 residues. Trimming stripped 6 bases from V and 0 bases from J, with 11 bases between. CDR3 in amino acids: CASRYTGLNTEAFF. The CDR3 DNA follows: TGTGCCAGCAGATATACAGGACTGAACACTGAAGCTTTCTTT.

Ten or more counts support this clonotype. The V and J genes are TRBV20-1 and TRBJ2-5, with 14 bases that match TRBD2. The germline V gene encodes CDR1 DFQATT and CDR2 SNEGSKA (reference sequence). This CDR3 has 15 residues. The junction had 7 bases not matched to a gene; V was cut back by 5 bases and J by 5 bases. The CDR3 DNA follows: TGCAGTGCTCCGACTAGCGGGAGGGCCGGTGAGACCCAGTACTTC. Its translation is CSAPTSGRAGETQYF.

This clonotype appeared many times. The chain combines TRBV7-2 with TRBJ2-5; 8 positions agree with TRBD2. The germline CDR1 and CDR2 sequences are SGHTA and FQGNSA. V lost 1 base to trimming and J lost 0 bases; unmatched junction nucleotides: 7. The CDR3 sequence is 17 residues long. This CDR3 is CASSLGGIGRDQETQYF. The DNA of the CDR3 is TGTGCCAGCAGCTTAGGAGGTATCGGGAGGGACCAAGAGACCCAGTACTTC.

This clonotype was detected many times. The chain has TRBV20-1 and TRBJ2-4; 12 nucleotides agree with TRBD2. In germline, CDR1 is DFQATT, CDR2 SNEGSKA (reference sequence). The CDR3 covers 15 residues. Losses at the gene ends were 2 bases for V and 7 bases for J; bases not matched to a gene: 6. DNA of the CDR3: TGCAGTGCTAGACTAGCGGGAGGGCCTAGGAACATTCAGTACTTC. This translates into CSARLAGGPRNIQYF.

This clonotype was observed many times. The chain is built from TRBV3-1 and TRBJ2-1, with 12 bases lining up with TRBD2. The CDR3 extends over 15 amino acids. V dropped 4 bases and J dropped 6; count of bases not matched to a gene: 4. The V gene's germline CDR1 is LGHDT and CDR2 YNNKEL (reference sequence). The CDR3 DNA is TGTGCCAGCAGCCCTCGGACTAGCGGGATCAATGAGCAGTTCTTC. Translating gives CASSPRTSGINEQFF.

This clonotype was counted at least ten times. V usage is TRBV5-6 and J usage is TRBJ2-7; perhaps TRBD1 as D (5 bases). The CDR3 is 14 amino acids. Trimming cost V 1 base and J 2 bases, with 10 bases left between them. CDR1 is SGHDT, CDR2 YYEEEE, per germline. For the CDR3, the DNA is TGTGCCAGCAGCTTGACAGGCCCTACCTACGAGCAGTACTTC. Translation: CASSLTGPTYEQYF. The whole variable domain, remainder taken from reference TRBV5-6 and TRBJ2-7, is DAGVTQSPTHLIKTRGQQVTLRCSPKSGHDTVSWYQQALGQGPQFIFQYYEEEERQRGNFPDRFSGHQFPNYSSELNVNALLLGDSALYLCASSLTGPTYEQYFGPGTRLTVT.

This clonotype has at least ten counts. The V call is TRBV27, the J call TRBJ2-2, with D unclear. Trimming pared 8 bases from V and 0 bases from J, leaving 10 bases between. CDR3 length: 14 amino acids. Germline loops: CDR1 MNHEY, CDR2 SMNVEV (reference sequence). The CDR3 reads CASRPTTNTGELFF. The DNA of the CDR3 is TGTGCCAGCCGCCCAACGACGAACACCGGGGAGCTGTTTTTT.

A word on this clonotype: A read error may explain this, as a much larger clone is one base away. The chain couples TRBV9 to TRBJ2-5; a possible D gene is TRBD2 (5 bases). From germline, CDR1 is SGDLS and CDR2 YYNGEE. This CDR3 spans 13 amino acids. Trimming removed 4 bases from V and 3 bases from J, with 10 bases in between. In DNA, the CDR3 is TGTGCCAGCAGCTCCGAGGGCGAAGAGACCCAGTACTTC. It yields the protein CASSSEGEETQYF.

This clonotype has ten or more counts. CDR3 bases: TGCAGTGCTAGGACTCCCAATATAGGGGAGACCCAGTACTTC. Its translation is CSARTPNIGETQYF. The chain uses TRBV20-1 and TRBJ2-5, with D unresolved. The V gene's germline CDR1 is DFQATT and CDR2 SNEGSKA (reference sequence). Trimming took 3 bases from V and 5 from J, leaving 16 bases between them. The CDR3 sequence is 14 residues long.

This clonotype was seen a handful of times. The chain links TRBV25-1 to TRBJ1-1; D gene ambiguous. Germline V gene sequence: CDR1 MGHDK, CDR2 SYGVNS. The CDR3 is 15 amino acids. The V end was cut by 1 base, the J end by 1 base, with 10 bases between. CDR3 loop: CASSEWGRTNTEAFF. The CDR3 DNA reads as TGTGCCAGCAGTGAATGGGGTAGGACGAACACTGAAGCTTTCTTT.

This clonotype was counted ten times or more. The genes are TRBV6-5 and TRBJ1-2; 9 nucleotides align to TRBD1. CDR1 and CDR2 (germline): MNHEY, SVGAGI. J gave up 9 bases and V 2 bases, and 10 bases lay outside the gene matches. This CDR3 has 15 residues. CDR3 protein: CASSYPTDRGPRYTF. CDR3 in DNA: TGTGCCAGCAGTTACCCGACGGACAGGGGTCCTCGCTACACCTTC.

This clonotype was detected many times. V gene TRBV12-3 or TRBV12-4 combines with J gene TRBJ2-3; 10 nucleotides line up with TRBD2. This CDR3 region has 17 residues. Unmatched junction bases numbered 10, after V lost 2 bases and J lost 5 bases. The CDR3 sequence: CASSLMGLAGDGDTQYF. The CDR3 nucleotides are TGTGCCAGCAGTTTAATGGGCCTAGCGGGAGATGGAGATACGCAGTATTTT.

This clonotype has a count of ten or more. This chain links TRBV4-1 with TRBJ1-1; no reliable D call. CDR3 length: 14 residues. V was pared by 0 bases and J by 4 bases, with 9 bases between. CDR1 and CDR2 (germline): MGHRA, YSYEKL. This chain's CDR3 is CASSQDRRPTEAFF. The CDR3 region has the DNA TGCGCCAGCAGCCAAGACAGGCGGCCCACTGAAGCTTTCTTT.

This clonotype came up many times. V gene TRBV10-3 combines with J gene TRBJ2-4; unclear D gene. Trimming left V 3 bases short and J 1 base short, with 4 bases between. This CDR3 has 13 residues. CDR1 is ENHRY and CDR2 is SYGVKD in the germline V gene. DNA of the CDR3: TGTGCCATCAGTGAATCGGCCAAAAACATTCAGTACTTC. Translated, it gives CAISESAKNIQYF.

This clonotype was seen at least ten times. The genes are TRBV20-1 and TRBJ2-1; D is unclear. Deletions cut 1 base from V and 0 bases from J, with 13 bases between. CDR3 length: 16 amino acids. CDR1 and CDR2 (germline): DFQATT, SNEGSKA (reference sequence). The CDR3 DNA reads TGCAGTGCTAGAGTGGCTAGTGCTAGCTCCTACAATGAGCAGTTCTTC. Translation: CSARVASASSYNEQFF.

This clonotype was seen repeatedly, ten times or more. The chain couples TRBV6-5 to TRBJ1-2; possible D gene TRBD1, 6 bases. Germline values: CDR1 MNHEY, CDR2 SVGAGI. This CDR3 is 16 amino acids long. V lost 3 bases to trimming and J lost 4 bases, with 18 bases between them. The CDR3 reads CASSYRGPSLGYGYTF. For the CDR3, the DNA is TGTGCCAGCAGTTATCGGGGGCCCTCCTTGGGCTATGGCTACACCTTC.

This clonotype was recorded at least ten times. The V call is TRBV5-5, the J call TRBJ1-6, with D uncertain. CDR3 length equals 14 residues. With 3 bases removed from V and 6 bases from J, the gap between germline ends came to 10 bases. In germline, CDR1 is SGHKS, CDR2 YYEKEE (reference sequence). Here the CDR3 DNA reads TGTGCCAGCAGCTGGGTGGGAGGTAATTCACCCCTCCACTTT. Protein product: CASSWVGGNSPLHF.